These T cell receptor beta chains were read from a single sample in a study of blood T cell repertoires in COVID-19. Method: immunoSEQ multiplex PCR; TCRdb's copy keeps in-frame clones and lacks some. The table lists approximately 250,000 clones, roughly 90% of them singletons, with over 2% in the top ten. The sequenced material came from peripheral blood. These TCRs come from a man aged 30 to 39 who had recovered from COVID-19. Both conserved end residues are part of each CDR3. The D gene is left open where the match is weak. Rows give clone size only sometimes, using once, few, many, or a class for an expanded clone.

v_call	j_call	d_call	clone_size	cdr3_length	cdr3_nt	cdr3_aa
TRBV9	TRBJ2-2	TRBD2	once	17	TGTGCCAGCAGCGTTCTTAGCGGGGGTGCTTTGGCCGGGGAGCTGTTTTTT	CASSVLSGGALAGELFF
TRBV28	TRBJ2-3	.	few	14	TGTGCCAGCAGCGCTAGAGTCCTGGCAGATACGCAGTATTTT	CASSARVLADTQYF
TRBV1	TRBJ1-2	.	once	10	TGCACCAGCAGCCCCGAGGGCCCTTCCTTC	CTSSPEGPSF
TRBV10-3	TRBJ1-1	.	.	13	TGTGCCATCAGTGGGGACAATGAGGCTGAAGCTTTCTTT	CAISGDNEAEAFF
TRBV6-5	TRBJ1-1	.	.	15	TGTGCCAGCAGTTACGAGACCATGGGAGGCACTGAAGCTTTCTTT	CASSYETMGGTEAFF
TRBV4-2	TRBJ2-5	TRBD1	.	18	TGTGCCAGCAGCCAAGATGTAGCAGGGGGCCTTAGGGTAGAGACCCAGTACTTC	CASSQDVAGGLRVETQYF
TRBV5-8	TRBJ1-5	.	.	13	TGTGCCAGCAGCAAAATACAGGGCCAGCCCCAGCATTTT	CASSKIQGQPQHF
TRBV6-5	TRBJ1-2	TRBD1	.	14	TGTGCCAGCAGCCCAGGGGGGTTTAACTATGGCTACACCTTC	CASSPGGFNYGYTF
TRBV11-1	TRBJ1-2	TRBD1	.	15	TGTGCCAGCAGAAAAATGCCAGGGGGTAACTATGGCTACACCTTC	CASRKMPGGNYGYTF
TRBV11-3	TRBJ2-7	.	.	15	TGTGCCAGCAGCTCCTCACTAGGCAGTGCCAACGAGCAGTACTTC	CASSSSLGSANEQYF
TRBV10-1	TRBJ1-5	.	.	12	TGCGCCAGCAGTGACCGCCTAACGCCCCAGCATTTT	CASSDRLTPQHF
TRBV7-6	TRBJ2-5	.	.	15	TGTGCCAGCAGCTTAACCCCGGAGGGGTGGGAGACCCAGTACTTC	CASSLTPEGWETQYF